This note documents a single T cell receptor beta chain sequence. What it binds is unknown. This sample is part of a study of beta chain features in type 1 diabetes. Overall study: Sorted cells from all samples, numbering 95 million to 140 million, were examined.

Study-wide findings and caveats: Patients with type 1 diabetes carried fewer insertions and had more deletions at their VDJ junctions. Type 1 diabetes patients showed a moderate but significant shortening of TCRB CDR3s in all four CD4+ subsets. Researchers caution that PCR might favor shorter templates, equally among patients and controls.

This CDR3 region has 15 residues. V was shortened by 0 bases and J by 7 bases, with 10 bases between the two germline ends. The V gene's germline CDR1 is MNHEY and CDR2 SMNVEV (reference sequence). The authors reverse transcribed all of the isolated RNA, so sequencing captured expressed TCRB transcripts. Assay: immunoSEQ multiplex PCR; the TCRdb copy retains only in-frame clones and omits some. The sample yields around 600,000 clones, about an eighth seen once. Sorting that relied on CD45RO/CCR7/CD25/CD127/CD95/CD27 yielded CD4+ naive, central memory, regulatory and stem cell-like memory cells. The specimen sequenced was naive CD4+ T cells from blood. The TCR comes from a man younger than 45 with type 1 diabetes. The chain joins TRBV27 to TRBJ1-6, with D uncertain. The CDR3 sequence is CASSLSSPGNSPLHF. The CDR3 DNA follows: TGTGCCAGCAGTTTATCTTCCCCGGGGAATTCACCCCTCCACTTT.